The sequence of this T cell receptor beta chain was determined in a study of blood T cell repertoires in COVID-19. Across the study: COVID-19 samples collected from the United States, Italy and Spain covered acute and convalescent phases. Nucleic acid was either cDNA or gDNA, and it came from T cells, B-cell-depleted T cells, or PBMCs.

In the source study's methods: Reference gene primer amplification in the assay estimated nucleated cell counts. Sequenced by immunoSEQ multiplex PCR; TCRdb stores in-frame clones only, minus some. The V and J calls and clone size are taken from that table; D and trimming were inferred from the DNA. Of approximately 400,000 clones detected, 81% appear once; the ten largest clones hold 0.85% to 1.3%. Source material: peripheral blood. The TCR was taken from a human donor with acute or convalescent COVID-19. The donor label of this sample is uncertain.

CDR3 loop: CASSGTSGGPKIYEQYF. The CDR3 nucleotides are TGTGCCAGCAGTGGGACTAGCGGGGGGCCGAAAATCTACGAGCAGTACTTC. The chain carries TRBV6-1 and TRBJ2-7; 14 bases line up with TRBD2. Germline assignment: CDR1 MNHNS and CDR2 SASEGT. There are 17 residues in the CDR3. V shed 4 bases and J 3 bases; nucleotides not matched to a gene: 8.